The sequence of this T cell receptor beta chain was determined in a study of CD8 T cells in Susac syndrome. On the study more broadly: At blood draw, Susac syndrome patients were therapy-naive, on corticosteroids, or on intravenous immunoglobulin alone.

The CDR3 covers 11 residues. The V gene's germline CDR1 is LNHDA and CDR2 SQIVND (reference sequence). V was cut by 4 bases and J by 7 bases, with 7 bases left in between. When the RNA was reverse transcribed, random hexamers were used with an input of about 0.5 to 1 ug. TCRdb analysed the immunoSEQ multiplex PCR reads with MiXCR anew, one entry per CDR3 protein. The sample holds approximately 190,000 distinct CDR3 sequences; around 95% are singletons and the top ten take approximately 0.098%. Through negative isolation, CD4+ and CD8+ T cells were obtained, while TEMRA cells were enriched using FACS.

The clonotype comes from a human donor with Susac syndrome. This chain uses TRBV19 with TRBJ1-2; no reliable D call. Specimen: CD4+ T cells from PBMCs. The CDR3 nucleotides are TGTGCCAGTAGTACGAGAGTTGGCTACACCTTC. It is translated as CASSTRVGYTF.